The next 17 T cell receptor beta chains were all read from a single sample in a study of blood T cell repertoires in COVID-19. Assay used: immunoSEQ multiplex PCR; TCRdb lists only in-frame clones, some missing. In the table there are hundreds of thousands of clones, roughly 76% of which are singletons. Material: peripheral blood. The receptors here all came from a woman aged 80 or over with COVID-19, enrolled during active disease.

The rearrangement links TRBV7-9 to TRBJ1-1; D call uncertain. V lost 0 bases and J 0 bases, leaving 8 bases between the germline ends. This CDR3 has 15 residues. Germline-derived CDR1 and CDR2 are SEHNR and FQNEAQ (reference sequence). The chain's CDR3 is CASSLAWSMNTEAFF. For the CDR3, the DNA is TGTGCCAGCAGCTTAGCTTGGAGCATGAACACTGAAGCTTTCTTT. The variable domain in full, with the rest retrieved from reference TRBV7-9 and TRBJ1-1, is DTGVSQNPRHKITKRGQNVTFRCDPISEHNRLYWYRQTLGQGPEFLTYFQNEAQLEKSRLLSDRFSAERPKGSFSTLEIQRTEQGDSAMYLCASSLAWSMNTEAFFGQGTRLTVV.

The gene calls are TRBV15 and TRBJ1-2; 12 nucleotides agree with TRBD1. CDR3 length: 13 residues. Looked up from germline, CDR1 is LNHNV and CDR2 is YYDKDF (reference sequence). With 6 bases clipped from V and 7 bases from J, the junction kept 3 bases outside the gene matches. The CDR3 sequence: CATRGQGATGYTF. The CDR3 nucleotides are TGTGCCACCAGGGGACAGGGGGCCACTGGCTACACCTTC.

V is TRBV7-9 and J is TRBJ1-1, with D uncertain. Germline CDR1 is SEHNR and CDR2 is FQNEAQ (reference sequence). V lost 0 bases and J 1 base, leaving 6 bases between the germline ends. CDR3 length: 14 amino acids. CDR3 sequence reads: CASSLAQPNTEAFF. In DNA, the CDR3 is TGTGCCAGCAGCTTAGCACAACCGAACACTGAAGCTTTCTTT.

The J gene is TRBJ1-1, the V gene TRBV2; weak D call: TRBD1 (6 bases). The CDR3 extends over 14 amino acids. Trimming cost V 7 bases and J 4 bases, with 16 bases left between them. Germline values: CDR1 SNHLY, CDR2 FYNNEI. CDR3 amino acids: CASMLFQGGTEAFF. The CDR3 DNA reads TGTGCCAGCATGCTCTTTCAAGGGGGCACTGAAGCTTTCTTT.

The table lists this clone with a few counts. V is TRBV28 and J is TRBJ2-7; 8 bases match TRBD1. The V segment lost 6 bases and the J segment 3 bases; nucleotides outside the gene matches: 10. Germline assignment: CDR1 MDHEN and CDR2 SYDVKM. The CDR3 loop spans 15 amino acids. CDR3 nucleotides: TGTGCCAGCAGACCTTACCGGGACAGGCACTACGAGCAGTACTTC. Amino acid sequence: CASRPYRDRHYEQYF.

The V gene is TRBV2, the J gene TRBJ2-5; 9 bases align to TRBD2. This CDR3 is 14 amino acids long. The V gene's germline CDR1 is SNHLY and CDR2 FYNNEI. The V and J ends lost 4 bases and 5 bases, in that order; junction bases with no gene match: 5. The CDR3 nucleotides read TGTGCCAGCAGTGGGGCGGGGGGGCACGAGACCCAGTACTTC. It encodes CASSGAGGHETQYF.

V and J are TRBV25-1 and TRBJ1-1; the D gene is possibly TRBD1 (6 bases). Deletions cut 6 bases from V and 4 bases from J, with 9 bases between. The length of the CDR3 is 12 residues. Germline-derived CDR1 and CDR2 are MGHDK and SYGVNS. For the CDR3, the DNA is TGTGCCAGCAGAAGGGGGTTCACTGAAGCTTTCTTT. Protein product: CASRRGFTEAFF.

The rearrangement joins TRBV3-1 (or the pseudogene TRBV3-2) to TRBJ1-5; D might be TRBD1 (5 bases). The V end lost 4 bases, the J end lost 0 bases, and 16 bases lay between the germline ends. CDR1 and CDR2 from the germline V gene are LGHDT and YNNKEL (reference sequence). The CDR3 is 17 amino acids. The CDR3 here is CASSPYPTAYSNQPQHF. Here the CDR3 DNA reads TGTGCCAGCAGCCCTTATCCGACAGCCTATAGCAATCAGCCCCAGCATTTT.

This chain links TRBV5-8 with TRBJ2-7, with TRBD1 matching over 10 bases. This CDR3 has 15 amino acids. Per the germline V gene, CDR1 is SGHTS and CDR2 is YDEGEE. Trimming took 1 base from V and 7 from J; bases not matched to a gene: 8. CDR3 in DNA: TGTGCCAGCAGCTTGCCGAGACAGGGGGCGGGTGAGCAGTACTTC. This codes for CASSLPRQGAGEQYF.

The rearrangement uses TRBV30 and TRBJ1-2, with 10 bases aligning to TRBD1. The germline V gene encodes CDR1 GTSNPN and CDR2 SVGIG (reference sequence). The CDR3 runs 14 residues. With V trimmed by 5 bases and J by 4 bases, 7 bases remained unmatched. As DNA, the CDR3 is TGTGCCTGGGGCCGGGACAGGGGTGTCTATGGCTACACCTTC. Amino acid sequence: CAWGRDRGVYGYTF.

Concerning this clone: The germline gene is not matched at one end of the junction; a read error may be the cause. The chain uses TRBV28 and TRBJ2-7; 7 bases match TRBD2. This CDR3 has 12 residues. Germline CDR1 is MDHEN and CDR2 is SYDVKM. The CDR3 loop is CASSSGKGGVDF. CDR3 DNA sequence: TGTGCCAGCAGCTCTGGGAAGGGAGGGGTGGACTTC.

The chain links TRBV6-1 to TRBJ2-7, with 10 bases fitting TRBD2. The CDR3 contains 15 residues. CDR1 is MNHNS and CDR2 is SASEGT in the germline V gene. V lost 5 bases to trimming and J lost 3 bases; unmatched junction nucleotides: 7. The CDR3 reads CASSSPGTSVYEQYF. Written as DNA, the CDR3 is TGTGCCAGCAGTTCCCCCGGGACTAGCGTCTACGAGCAGTACTTC.

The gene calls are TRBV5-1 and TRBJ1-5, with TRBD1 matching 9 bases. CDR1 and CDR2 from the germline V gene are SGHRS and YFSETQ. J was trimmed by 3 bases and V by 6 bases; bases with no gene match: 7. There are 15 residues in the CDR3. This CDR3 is CASKPGTGINQPQHF. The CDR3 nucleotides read TGCGCCAGCAAACCAGGGACAGGGATCAATCAGCCCCAGCATTTT.

CDR3 region: CAIRGNSGNAYNEQFF. As DNA, the CDR3 is TGTGCCATCAGAGGAAATAGCGGGAACGCCTACAATGAGCAGTTCTTC. J is TRBJ2-1 and V is TRBV10-3; the match to TRBD2 covers 8 bases. The CDR3 contains 16 residues. J lost 2 bases, V lost 6 bases, and 9 bases had no gene match. CDR1 ENHRY and CDR2 SYGVKD come from the germline V gene.

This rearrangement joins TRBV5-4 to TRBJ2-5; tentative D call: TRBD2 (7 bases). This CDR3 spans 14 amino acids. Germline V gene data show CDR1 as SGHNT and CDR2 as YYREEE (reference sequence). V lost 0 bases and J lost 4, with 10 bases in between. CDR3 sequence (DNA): TGTGCCAGCAGCTTGGATCGGGGGGCAGAGACCCAGTACTTC. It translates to CASSLDRGAETQYF. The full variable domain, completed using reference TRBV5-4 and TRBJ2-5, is ETGVTQSPTHLIKTRGQQVTLRCSSQSGHNTVSWYQQALGQGPQFIFQYYREEENGRGNFPPRFSGLQFPNYSSELNVNALELDDSALYLCASSLDRGAETQYFGPGTRLLVL.

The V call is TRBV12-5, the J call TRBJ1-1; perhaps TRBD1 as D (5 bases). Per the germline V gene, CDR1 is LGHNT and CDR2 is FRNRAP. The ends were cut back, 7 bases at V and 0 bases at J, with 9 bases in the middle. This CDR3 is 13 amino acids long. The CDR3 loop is CASALRVNTEAFF. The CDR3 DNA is TGTGCTAGTGCCCTCAGGGTGAACACTGAAGCTTTCTTT.

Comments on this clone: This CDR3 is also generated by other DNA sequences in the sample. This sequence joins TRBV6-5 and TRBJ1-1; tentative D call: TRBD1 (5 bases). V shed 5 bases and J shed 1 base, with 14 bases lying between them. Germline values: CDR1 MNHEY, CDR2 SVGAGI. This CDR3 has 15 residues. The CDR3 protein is CASSLTGGRNTEAFF. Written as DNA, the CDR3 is TGTGCCAGCAGTCTAACAGGTGGCCGGAACACTGAAGCTTTCTTT.